Described below is a single T cell receptor (beta chain) sequence and its context. The germline V and J ends were trimmed by 0 bases and 0 bases, with 11 bases remaining between them. The CDR3 has 16 residues. Per germline, CDR1 LGHNA and CDR2 YSLEER. These data are taken from a study of blood T cells in healthy people across ages. The authors ran a second PCR of about 7 to 11 cycles using a sample-barcoded 5' primer and a J-beta primer mix. Sequencing yielded, for each sample, at least 2.5 million paired-end reads carrying CDR3. TCRdb ran MiXCR on the 5' RACE reads and lists one entry per CDR3 protein. The data hold hundreds of thousands of distinct CDR3 sequences, with around 34% observed a single time.

Specimen: blood. This receptor was taken from a man aged 18-30 years in good health. The V gene is TRBV4-3, the J gene TRBJ1-1; possible D gene TRBD1, 6 bases. CDR3 sequence: CASSQDLDSLNTEAFF. The CDR3, as DNA: TGCGCCAGCAGCCAAGATCTGGACAGCTTGAACACTGAAGCTTTCTTT.